A selection of T cell receptor beta chains follows, all from one sample in a study of identical twins. MiXCR was run by TCRdb on the 5' RACE reads, yielding one entry per CDR3 protein. Of hundreds of thousands of distinct CDR3 sequences detected, 21% appear once; the ten largest clones hold 4% to 4.5%. These records were also assigned to another study, of T cells expressing NK-cell markers.

Sequencing input: PBMCs. These receptor sequences come from a woman aged 18-30 years in good health. Both conserved end residues are part of each CDR3. The order of the fields is D gene, clone size, V gene, J gene, CDR3 DNA, CDR3 protein. A D gene is named only where the DNA matches it firmly. Expanded clones are given a class, and other clones once, few, many or no size at all.

-	few	TRBV20-1	TRBJ2-3	TGCAGTGCTAGAGGACAGATGGCAGATACGCAGTATTTT	CSARGQMADTQYF
-	-	TRBV10-3	TRBJ2-1	TGTGCCATCAAGTCGGGGGAAGAGTGGAATGAGCAGTTCTTC	CAIKSGEEWNEQFF
-	few	TRBV5-6	TRBJ2-7	TGTGCCAGCAGCTATGCCGGGAAGAAGTACTTC	CASSYAGKKYF
-	-	TRBV5-1	TRBJ2-5	TGCGCCAGCAGCTTGGCTTCTAGACGGGGAGAGACCCAGTACTTC	CASSLASRRGETQYF
TRBD1	few	TRBV3-1	TRBJ2-1	TGTGCCAGCAGCCAACCTGGGACAGGGGCGGCGAATGAGCAGTTCTTC	CASSQPGTGAANEQFF
-	few	TRBV20-1	TRBJ2-5	TGCAGTGGAGTAAGAGCCTCTCGAGCGACCCAGTACTTC	CSGVRASRATQYF
-	many	TRBV21-1	TRBJ2-5	TGTGCCAGCCCGGACAGTGAGGAGACCCAGTACTTC	CASPDSEETQYF
TRBD1	-	TRBV5-6	TRBJ2-2	TGTGCCAGCAGCCAAAGCCCCGGGACAGGGGAGGTCGGGGAGCTGTTTTTT	CASSQSPGTGEVGELFF
TRBD2	-	TRBV18	TRBJ2-7	TGTGCCAGCTCATTAGCGGGGGCCCGGAACGAGCAGTACTTC	CASSLAGARNEQYF
-	many	TRBV20-1	TRBJ1-6	TGCAGTGCCAGGGACACCTCAAATTCACCCCTCCACTTT	CSARDTSNSPLHF
TRBD1	-	TRBV2	TRBJ1-6	TGTGCCAGCAGGGGCAGGGGGCGTGATTCACCCCTCCACTTT	CASRGRGRDSPLHF
-	-	TRBV12-5	TRBJ2-7	TGTGCTAGTGGTTTGCCAGGGGTCTACGAGCAGTACTTC	CASGLPGVYEQYF
-	few	TRBV25-1	TRBJ2-6	TGTGCCAGCAGTGAAGCCGGGACACCCAGACGGTCTGGGGCCAACGTCCTGACTTTC	CASSEAGTPRRSGANVLTF
TRBD1	-	TRBV9	TRBJ2-3	TGTGCCAGCAGCGCTCGACAGGGCGGAAGCACAGATACGCAGTATTTT	CASSARQGGSTDTQYF
TRBD1	few	TRBV27	TRBJ2-1	TGTGCCAGCAGCCCCACCCAGGACAGGGACAATGAGCAGTTCTTC	CASSPTQDRDNEQFF
-	few	TRBV6-5	TRBJ1-5	TGTGCCAGCAGTTACTCTGGAGGGAGCAATCAGCCCCAGCATTTT	CASSYSGGSNQPQHF
TRBD1	-	TRBV30	TRBJ2-3	TGTGCCCGCGGACAGGGGGGCGATACGCAGTATTTT	CARGQGGDTQYF
-	few	TRBV6-2/TRBV6-3	TRBJ2-1	TGTGCCAGCACCCTACCGGGGCAGTTCAATGAGCAGTTCTTC	CASTLPGQFNEQFF
-	-	TRBV5-1	TRBJ2-1	TGCGCCAGCAGCCTTCTGGGTCACAGCTCCTACAATGAGCAGTTCTTC	CASSLLGHSSYNEQFF
TRBD1	-	TRBV29-1	TRBJ2-1	TGCAGCGCCCGGGACAGACTCTCCAATGAGCAGTTCTTC	CSARDRLSNEQFF
-	-	TRBV12-3/TRBV12-4	TRBJ2-3	TGTGCCACCCTGCGGGTAGATACGCAGTATTTT	CATLRVDTQYF
-	few	TRBV12-3/TRBV12-4	TRBJ2-4	TGTGCCAGCAGTTTCTCCGTGGGAAACATTCAGTACTTC	CASSFSVGNIQYF
TRBD2	-	TRBV20-1	TRBJ2-3	TGCAGTGCCGGGACTAGTTCAGATACGCAGTATTTT	CSAGTSSDTQYF
TRBD1	-	TRBV20-1	TRBJ2-7	TGCAGTGCTAGTAGTAGACGGACAGGGAGTTACGAGCAGTACTTC	CSASSRRTGSYEQYF
-	-	TRBV20-1	TRBJ1-1	TGCAGTGCTAGAGATCAAAGGGCAACTGAAGCTTTCTTT	CSARDQRATEAFF
-	few	TRBV7-7	TRBJ2-1	TGTGCCAGCAGCCTGGGTGCTGGAGGCAATGAGCAGTTCTTC	CASSLGAGGNEQFF
-	many	TRBV6-4	TRBJ1-1	TGTGCCAGCAGAGGCGGGAACACTGAAGCTTTCTTT	CASRGGNTEAFF
-	-	TRBV29-1	TRBJ2-5	TGCAGCGTAGGGGAAGGGCGGGAGACCCAGTACTTC	CSVGEGRETQYF
-	-	TRBV7-9	TRBJ1-1	TGTGCCAGCAGGGTCATTAACCCACCTAAAGGGGAAACTGAAGCTTTCTTT	CASRVINPPKGETEAFF
TRBD2	many	TRBV28	TRBJ2-1	TGTGCCAGCAGTTCACCGACTAGCGGGAGGGATGAGCAGTTCTTC	CASSSPTSGRDEQFF
TRBD2	few	TRBV5-5	TRBJ2-1	TGTGCCAGCAGCTTCACTAGCGGGCAAGGTGAGCAGTTCTTC	CASSFTSGQGEQFF
-	-	TRBV5-1	TRBJ2-1	TGCGCCAGCAGCGTTCCTGTTGGGGAGCAGTTCTTC	CASSVPVGEQFF
-	many	TRBV29-1	TRBJ2-1	TGCAGCGTTGATCCGGACAATGAGCAGTTCTTC	CSVDPDNEQFF
-	-	TRBV7-2	TRBJ1-1	TGTGCCAGCAGCTTAGAGCGGGGGGAAACTGAAGCTTTCTTT	CASSLERGETEAFF
TRBD2	many	TRBV6-4	TRBJ2-3	TGTGCCACTAGCGGGAGCCCGACAGATACGCAGTATTTT	CATSGSPTDTQYF
-	many	TRBV12-3/TRBV12-4	TRBJ2-1	TGTGCCAGCAGTTTGTTCTCCTACAATGAGCAGTTCTTC	CASSLFSYNEQFF
TRBD1	-	TRBV20-1	TRBJ1-1	TGCAGTGCTAGAGATGCAAACAGGGGGCCGACTTTCTTT	CSARDANRGPTFF
-	-	TRBV20-1	TRBJ1-1	TGCAGTGCTAGTACGGGACGGTGGGTCACTGAAGCTTTCTTT	CSASTGRWVTEAFF
-	many	TRBV6-1	TRBJ2-1	TGTGCCAGCAGCTCCGGGCCATCCTACAATGAGCAGTTCTTC	CASSSGPSYNEQFF
-	-	TRBV20-1	TRBJ1-1	TGCAGTGCCCAGGGCAGGGCCTACACTGAAGCTTTCTTT	CSAQGRAYTEAFF
-	-	TRBV6-6	TRBJ2-3	TGTGCCAGCACCACGGGAGATACGCAGTATTTT	CASTTGDTQYF
-	many	TRBV13	TRBJ2-1	TGTGCCAGCAGCTTGGGCCGGACTCGGGTGGAATTCTTC	CASSLGRTRVEFF
-	few	TRBV12-3/TRBV12-4	TRBJ2-7	TGTGCCAGCAGCCCGGGGGCTACTTCCTACGAGCAGTACTTC	CASSPGATSYEQYF
TRBD2	few	TRBV5-1	TRBJ2-1	TGCGCCAGCAGCTTGAGTGGGAGGTCACTAGCGGGGTACAATGAGCAGTTCTTC	CASSLSGRSLAGYNEQFF